Given below is one T cell receptor beta chain in context. The data belong to a study of Ad26.COV2.S vaccination and SARS-CoV-2 variants. About the study: Each vaccinee took Ad26.COV2.S intramuscularly, once or twice 56 days apart.

Specified treatment: 15 to 20 received Ad26.COV2.S at low or high dose, single or two shots; several received placebo; per-sample allocation not given. At day 63 after the first vaccine or placebo injection, samples were drawn. This CDR3 has 16 amino acids. Germline trimming cut 3 bases from V and 5 bases from J; bases unmatched to any gene: 9. Germline CDR1 reads LGHNT; CDR2 reads FRNRAP. Profiled with immunoSEQ multiplex PCR; TCRdb holds only in-frame clones, not every one. The data hold about 470,000 clones, with about nine tenths observed a single time. The origin of this receptor is a person between 18 and 65 years old who received the Ad26.COV2.S COVID-19 vaccine or a placebo. The input for sequencing was peripheral blood, taken in a trial of Ad26.COV2.S vaccine versus placebo. The gene calls are TRBV12-5 and TRBJ2-5; 10 bases match TRBD1. The chain's CDR3 is CASGFSPGQGPETQYF. The CDR3 DNA follows: TGTGCTAGTGGTTTTTCGCCGGGACAGGGGCCGGAGACCCAGTACTTC.